The T cell receptor beta chain under discussion was sequenced for a study of CD8+CD57+ T cells in acquired aplastic anemia. In this sample, this clonotype turned up a few times. An expansion of CD8+CD57+ cells by flow cytometry had been shown in patients chosen for sequencing. The CDR3 length is 16 residues. Germline V CDR1 and CDR2: SGHRS, YFSETQ. The trim removed 0 bases at V and 5 bases at J, leaving 8 bases unmatched. Researchers used genomic DNA as the template to profile TCR beta VDJ and CDR3. TCRdb called the reads again in MiXCR, with one record for every CDR3 protein. This table holds approximately 470,000 distinct CDR3 sequences, under 40% found once.

Sequenced input: sorted CD4+, CD8+, or CD8+CD57+ T cells (not recorded which) from PBMCs. The sequence was collected from a human donor with aplastic anemia. The rearrangement joins TRBV5-1 to TRBJ2-7, with TRBD1 identical over 10 bases. CDR3 nucleotides: TGCGCCAGCAGCTTGGCTAGTGGGGGGACAGGGGACGAGCAGTACTTC. Translating gives CASSLASGGTGDEQYF.